The clone carrying this TCR beta chain came up many times. What it binds is unknown. The junction departs from germline at one end; a sequencing error may be responsible. This entry belongs to a study of response to subunit inactivated influenza vaccine. Study-wide results and limits: The authors suggested that every seasonal influenza vaccination recruits few new T cells.

From the RT-PCR reads, TCRdb called clonotypes with MiXCR, one entry per CDR3 protein. This table has about 500,000 distinct CDR3 sequences, approximately 7.8% appearing once. Germline V CDR1 and CDR2: LNHDA, SQIVND (reference sequence). The CDR3 has 10 residues. This sequence originates from a man between 50 and 69 years old who received an inactivated influenza vaccine. This material consisted of PBMCs from blood, taken less than 30 months after vaccination. The chain recombines TRBV19 with TRBJ1-1, with D hard to call. CDR3 nucleotides: TGTGCCAGTAGTAACAATGAAGCTTTCTTT. Residues: CASSNNEAFF.